The 26 T cell receptor beta chains presented below share a single source sample, sequenced in a study of blood T cell repertoires in COVID-19. Repertoires were generated with immunoSEQ multiplex PCR, while TCRdb's copy carries only in-frame clones and drops some. Of around 140,000 clones in the sample, more than 85% were seen once. The sequenced sample was peripheral blood. Every receptor here comes from a man in his fifties or sixties with active or convalescent COVID-19.

The rearrangement links TRBV29-1 to TRBJ1-1, with 9 bases matching TRBD1. The junction had 6 bases not matched to a gene; V was cut back by 7 bases and J by 3 bases. CDR1 and CDR2 (germline): SQVTM, ANQGSEA. The CDR3 sequence is 13 residues long. The CDR3 DNA reads as TGCAGCGCTACAGGGGGCGCGGACACTGAAGCTTTCTTT. This sequence encodes CSATGGADTEAFF.

The DNA for the CDR3 is TGTGCCTGGAATCCAGGGGGTTACACCGGGGAGCTGTTTTTT. The encoded protein is CAWNPGGYTGELFF. The chain joins TRBV30 to TRBJ2-2, with 7 nucleotides matching TRBD1. CDR1 GTSNPN and CDR2 SVGIG come from the germline V gene (reference sequence). Trimming took 4 bases from V and 3 from J; bases not matched to a gene: 5. This CDR3 region has 14 residues. Full variable domain (outside the CDR3, taken from reference TRBV30 and TRBJ2-2): SQTIHQWPATLVQPVGSPLSLECTVEGTSNPNLYWYRQAAGRGLQLLFYSVGIGQISSEVPQNLSASRPQDRQFILSSKKLLLSDSGFYLCAWNPGGYTGELFFGEGSRLTVL.

This clone has just one count. DNA for the CDR3: TGTGCCAGCAGTCTAAAAACTGAAATACTCTACGAGCAGTACTTC. It codes for CASSLKTEILYEQYF. The chain has TRBV6-5 and TRBJ2-7; D not resolved. The CDR3 has 15 residues. Trimming cost V 5 bases and J 3 bases, with 17 bases left between them. Germline CDR1 is MNHEY and CDR2 is SVGAGI.

The rearrangement joins TRBV13 to TRBJ2-1, with 7 nucleotides matching TRBD2. This CDR3 spans 13 amino acids. Trimming at V came to 4 bases and at J to 4 bases, leaving 1 base not matched to a gene. Germline CDR1 PRHDT, CDR2 FYEKMQ (reference sequence). Here the CDR3 DNA reads TGTGCCAGCAGCTGGACTAGATACAATGAGCAGTTCTTC. Translated: CASSWTRYNEQFF.

The J gene is TRBJ2-7, the V gene TRBV6-5; 12 nucleotides match TRBD1. CDR1 and CDR2 (germline): MNHEY, SVGAGI. The V and J ends lost 5 bases and 6 bases, in that order; junction bases with no gene match: 8. The CDR3 extends over 15 amino acids. The CDR3 region has the DNA TGTGCCAGCAGTAAGGGGGACAGGGGGCTTGGCGAGCAGTACTTC. Its protein is CASSKGDRGLGEQYF.

The chain joins TRBV24-1 to TRBJ1-2; tentative D call: TRBD1 (5 bases). Per the germline V gene, CDR1 is KGHDR and CDR2 is SFDVKD. Trimming left V 0 bases short and J 8 bases short, with 9 bases between. The CDR3 extends over 13 amino acids. CDR3: CATSDLRGGGYTF. CDR3 nucleotide sequence: TGTGCCACCAGTGATTTGAGGGGCGGCGGCTACACCTTC.

The chain is built from TRBV5-1 and TRBJ1-5, with D possibly TRBD1 on 6 matching bases. V was pared by 0 bases and J by 3 bases, with 10 bases between. Germline assignment: CDR1 SGHRS and CDR2 YFSETQ. The CDR3 is 15 amino acids. The CDR3: CASSLDGDTNQPQHF. The CDR3 region has the DNA TGCGCCAGCAGCTTGGACGGGGACACCAATCAGCCCCAGCATTTT.

The rearrangement uses TRBV4-1 and TRBJ2-4; 8 bases map to TRBD1. This CDR3 is 19 amino acids long. Germline values: CDR1 MGHRA, CDR2 YSYEKL. The junction had 11 bases not matched to a gene; V was cut back by 1 base and J by 0 bases. The CDR3 nucleotides are TGCGCCAGCAGCCAAGTAGGCAGGGGGCCCTTTTTAGCCAAAAACATTCAGTACTTC. Protein sequence: CASSQVGRGPFLAKNIQYF.

V usage is TRBV11-2 and J usage is TRBJ2-1; TRBD1 agrees at 7 bases. This CDR3 has 18 residues. V dropped 0 bases and J dropped 4; count of bases not matched to a gene: 12. The germline V gene encodes CDR1 SGHAT and CDR2 FQNNGV. CDR3 amino acids: CASSLDGGQERRYNEQFF. Written as DNA, the CDR3 is TGTGCCAGCAGCTTAGATGGCGGACAGGAACGCAGGTACAATGAGCAGTTCTTC.

The CDR3 nucleotides are TGTGCCAGCAGGCCGGGACTAGATGCAACAGATACGCAGTATTTT. This encodes CASRPGLDATDTQYF. V and J are TRBV5-4 and TRBJ2-3; 8 bases are a match to TRBD2. Germline CDR1 is SGHNT and CDR2 is YYREEE (reference sequence). After removal of 5 bases from V and 3 bases from J, the junction contained 8 bases not matched to a gene. The CDR3 is 15 amino acids.

The gene calls are TRBV6-5 and TRBJ2-1; D is undetermined. This CDR3 contains 11 residues. V shed 8 bases and J shed 9 bases, with 11 bases lying between them. Germline V gene sequence: CDR1 MNHEY, CDR2 SVGAGI. Here the CDR3 reads CASLYFGEQFF. Written as DNA, the CDR3 is TGTGCCAGCCTCTATTTTGGTGAGCAGTTCTTC.

The rearrangement joins TRBV30 to TRBJ1-2, with D maybe TRBD1 (5 bases). The CDR3 has 11 residues. V dropped 8 bases and J dropped 6 bases, with 13 bases sitting between them. Germline assignment: CDR1 GTSNPN and CDR2 SVGIG (reference sequence). CDR3 sequence reads: CARSQGNGYTF. CDR3 nucleotide sequence: TGTGCCCGGTCTCAGGGTAATGGCTACACCTTC.

This chain links TRBV23-1 with TRBJ1-3; 7 bases are shared with TRBD1. TRBV23-1 qualifies as an ORF whose function is uncertain. The CDR3 totals 19 residues. Trimming removed 2 bases from V and 4 bases from J; junction bases left unmatched: 17. CDR3 DNA sequence: TGCGCCAGCAGTCAACGTTCTACAGGGGCGAGGTCGCGAGGAAACACCATATATTTT. Residues: CASSQRSTGARSRGNTIYF.

The rearrangement uses TRBV3-1 (or the pseudogene TRBV3-2) and TRBJ1-6; D call uncertain. Deletions cut 1 base from V and 10 bases from J, with 8 bases between. The CDR3 extends over 13 amino acids. Germline CDR1 LGHDT, CDR2 YNNKEL (reference sequence). CDR3 sequence (DNA): TGTGCCAGCAGCCAAGGGGGAGAGTCACCCCTCCACTTT. Translation gives CASSQGGESPLHF.

The chain carries TRBV6-5 and TRBJ1-5; 8 bases map to TRBD1. Germline V gene lookup returns CDR1 MNHEY and CDR2 SVGAGI. This CDR3 spans 14 amino acids. V lost 6 bases to trimming and J lost 7 bases; unmatched junction nucleotides: 8. DNA for the CDR3: TGTGCCAGCAGGGCAGGGGGCGCAGGGCAGCCCCAGCATTTT. Translating it yields CASRAGGAGQPQHF.

This clone turned up a few times. The V call is TRBV5-1, the J call TRBJ2-7; maybe TRBD1 (5 bases). CDR1 SGHRS and CDR2 YFSETQ come from the germline V gene. V dropped 0 bases and J dropped 4 bases, with 14 bases sitting between them. This CDR3 spans 15 amino acids. The CDR3 here is CASSLDRGRDYEQYF. In nucleotides, the CDR3 is TGCGCCAGCAGCTTGGATAGGGGTAGAGATTACGAGCAGTACTTC. Full variable domain (remainder filled in from reference TRBV5-1 and TRBJ2-7): KAGVTQTPRYLIKTRGQQVTLSCSPISGHRSVSWYQQTPGQGLQFLFEYFSETQRNKGNFPGRFSGRQFSNSRSEMNVSTLELGDSALYLCASSLDRGRDYEQYFGPGTRLTVT.

The chain uses TRBV5-1 and TRBJ1-2, with 7 bases identical to TRBD1. Trimming cost V 4 bases and J 5 bases; bases outside gene matches: 11. The CDR3 sequence is 15 residues long. The germline V gene encodes CDR1 SGHRS and CDR2 YFSETQ. CDR3 in amino acids: CASSPDRFISYGYTF. The CDR3 DNA sequence: TGCGCCAGCAGCCCGGACAGGTTTATATCTTATGGCTACACCTTC.

This rearrangement joins TRBV25-1 to TRBJ2-5; D gene ambiguous. Trimming cost V 4 bases and J 2 bases, with 8 bases left between them. Germline values: CDR1 MGHDK, CDR2 SYGVNS. The CDR3 contains 13 residues. CDR3 region: CASSAAGQETQYF. The CDR3 nucleotides read TGTGCCAGCAGTGCCGCAGGACAAGAGACCCAGTACTTC.

The CDR3 sequence is CAWNLAGGSDTQYF. CDR3 nucleotide sequence: TGTGCCTGGAATTTAGCGGGAGGGAGCGATACGCAGTATTTT. This rearrangement joins TRBV30 to TRBJ2-3; 11 bases map to TRBD2. CDR3 length: 14 residues. The germline gives CDR1 GTSNPN, CDR2 SVGIG (reference sequence). V lost 4 bases to trimming and J lost 6 bases; unmatched junction nucleotides: 6.

V and J are TRBV6-5 and TRBJ1-6, with 7 bases that match TRBD1. This CDR3 region has 14 residues. The junction had 9 bases not matched to a gene; V was cut back by 8 bases and J by 8 bases. Per germline, CDR1 MNHEY and CDR2 SVGAGI. DNA of the CDR3: TGTGCCAGCGCCGCCGGGACAGTCGATTCACCCCTCCACTTT. It yields the protein CASAAGTVDSPLHF.

The chain combines TRBV19 with TRBJ1-1; D is unresolved. The CDR3 is made up of 13 amino acids. The germline V gene encodes CDR1 LNHDA and CDR2 SQIVND (reference sequence). With 4 bases removed from V and 0 bases from J, the gap between germline ends came to 6 bases. The CDR3 is CASSNTMNTEAFF. The CDR3 coding sequence is TGTGCCAGTAGTAACACTATGAACACTGAAGCTTTCTTT.

The chain uses TRBV4-3 and TRBJ2-3; 9 nucleotides align to TRBD2. J was trimmed by 0 bases and V by 0 bases; bases with no gene match: 7. CDR3 length: 18 residues. Looked up from germline, CDR1 is LGHNA and CDR2 is YSLEER. CDR3 in amino acids: CASSQDNPLAGSTDTQYF. The CDR3 coding sequence is TGCGCCAGCAGCCAAGATAATCCCCTAGCGGGGAGCACAGATACGCAGTATTTT.

This chain joins TRBV2 and TRBJ1-6; D possibly corresponds to TRBD1 (5 bases). Trimming stripped 3 bases from V and 2 bases from J, with 8 bases between. CDR3 length: 15 residues. Germline V gives CDR1 SNHLY, CDR2 FYNNEI. The CDR3, as DNA: TGTGCCAGCAGTGATCCGGGGGCCTATAATTCACCCCTCCACTTT. It yields the protein CASSDPGAYNSPLHF.

This sequence joins TRBV24-1 and TRBJ2-5; D may be TRBD2 (5 bases). Trimming pared 6 bases from V and 3 bases from J, leaving 10 bases between. The CDR3 sequence is 13 residues long. Germline CDR1 is KGHDR and CDR2 is SFDVKD. CDR3 DNA: TGTGCCACCAGTTTCGCGGGCGAAGAGACCCAGTACTTC. This sequence encodes CATSFAGEETQYF.

The chain carries TRBV6-5 and TRBJ2-1; D gene unclear. CDR3 length equals 14 residues. Germline V lookup: CDR1 MNHEY, CDR2 SVGAGI. V was clipped by 2 bases and J by 5 bases, with 10 bases between them. Written as DNA, the CDR3 is TGTGCCAGCAGTTACACTGATAGAGACAATGAGCAGTTCTTC. It yields the protein CASSYTDRDNEQFF.

The V call is TRBV28, the J call TRBJ1-2; 7 bases match TRBD1. V lost 11 bases and J lost 4; bases outside the gene matches: 10. The length of the CDR3 is 13 residues. Germline loops: CDR1 MDHEN, CDR2 SYDVKM. This CDR3 is CAYTDRAGYGYTF. The CDR3 coding sequence is TGTGCCTACACTGACAGGGCGGGCTATGGCTACACCTTC.